This T cell receptor (beta chain) was sequenced for a study of T cells in localized non-small cell lung cancer. Remarks on this clone: Its specificity is unknown.

Findings and limits, study-wide: Prolonged overall survival went with higher T cell density in the blood. Within adjacent lung there appeared a median approximately 58 of the top 100 tumor clones. Without multi-region sequencing, intratumor heterogeneity could not be excluded. Of the tissues analyzed, uninvolved adjacent lung showed maximal T cell clonality, greater than tumor.

CDR1 and CDR2 from the germline V gene are SGHAT and FQNNGV. With V trimmed by 5 bases and J by 4 bases, 4 bases remained unmatched. This CDR3 is 14 amino acids long. TCRdb's copy holds only in-frame clones and misses some; the assay was immunoSEQ multiplex PCR. The profile shows around 64,000 clones, 80% to 95% of them singletons. The TCR was taken from a man aged 40-75 years with stage I lung adenocarcinoma. The chain couples TRBV11-2 to TRBJ2-1; 8 bases map to TRBD1. The sample consisted of peripheral blood, taken before any cancer treatment. The CDR3 loop is CASSPRTGYNEQFF. The DNA for the CDR3 is TGTGCCAGCAGCCCCCGGACAGGGTACAATGAGCAGTTCTTC.